This T cell receptor beta chain is from a study of cytomegalovirus exposure and HLA in healthy donors. This CDR3 is 15 amino acids long. Germline CDR1 and CDR2: SQVTM and ANQGSEA. Trimming pared 3 bases from V and 5 bases from J, leaving 20 bases between. Overall study findings and caveats: TCR beta chain V- and J-gene trimming was linked, in a later analysis, to a missense variant in DCLRE1C. As immune exposure information, only CMV serostatus was available. In an earlier analysis, productive rearrangement rates for most beta V segments clustered near 87% or 30%.

The primer mix had 60 Vbeta and 13 Jbeta primers. In the study's own analysis: Later work found about 80 million unique TCR beta chains, with some 11 million shared. Produced via immunoSEQ multiplex PCR; TCRdb's table is partial and in-frame only. Clone size and V and J calls were adopted from that table, with D and trimming inferred from the DNA. This table holds around 58,000 clones, roughly 73% found once. As for this clone: Its antigen is not identified.

The clonotype comes from a male donor in good health and CMV-seropositive. V and J are TRBV29-1 and TRBJ2-7; maybe TRBD1 (6 bases). Sequencing used PBMCs. CDR3 in amino acids: CSVEAGALETHEQYF. Written as DNA, the CDR3 is TGCAGCGTTGAGGCAGGGGCGTTGGAGACTCACGAGCAGTACTTC.